This section outlines one TCR beta chain sequence together with its context. The antigen remains unidentified. The data are from a study of neurological immune-mediated disorders. Broader study findings: Phylogenetically, 18 of 34 multiple sclerosis patients' repertoires fell into one related-CDR3 cluster, a possible signature.

The method for making cDNA was 5'RACE, and it used 10-nucleotide random UMIs. TCRdb re-analysed the 5' RACE reads in MiXCR, keeping a single row per CDR3 protein. The sample lists 35,000 to 40,000 distinct CDR3 sequences; 2% to 2.5% were seen once. Germline CDR1 is MNHEY and CDR2 is SVGEGT. V dropped 2 bases and J dropped 3 bases, with 11 bases sitting between them. The CDR3 spans 15 residues. The sequencing input was PBMCs. V gene TRBV6-2 or TRBV6-3 combines with J gene TRBJ1-5, with no clear D. The receptor was derived from a man aged 50 or older with multiple sclerosis. The CDR3 sequence: CASSYAGSPNQPQHF. Written as DNA, the CDR3 is TGTGCCAGCAGTTACGCAGGTAGTCCCAATCAGCCCCAGCATTTT.